The 24 T cell receptor beta chains listed next were all sequenced from one sample in a study of blood T cell repertoires in COVID-19. Only in-frame clones appear in the TCRdb table, and some are missing; sequencing was by immunoSEQ multiplex PCR. The table shows roughly 90,000 clones, with 85% occurring only once. Input material: peripheral blood. The receptors shown here come from a man of 80 years or more with acute or convalescent COVID-19.

V and J are TRBV19 and TRBJ2-2; TRBD2 matches at 14 bases. This CDR3 comprises 16 residues. Per germline, CDR1 LNHDA and CDR2 SQIVND (reference sequence). V lost 9 bases and J lost 7; bases outside the gene matches: 10. In DNA form, the CDR3 reads TGTGCCAGCCACAGCGGACTAGCGGGAGGTTTCGGGGAGCTGTTTTTT. Residues: CASHSGLAGGFGELFF.

CDR3 protein: CASSTAGGDYGYTF. CDR3 nucleotide sequence: TGCGCCAGCTCCACCGCTGGGGGCGACTATGGCTACACCTTC. The chain couples TRBV5-1 to TRBJ1-2, with D possibly TRBD1 on 6 matching bases. This CDR3 region has 14 residues. In germline, CDR1 is SGHRS, CDR2 YFSETQ. Trimming stripped 7 bases from V and 3 bases from J, with 16 bases between.

V is TRBV19 and J is TRBJ2-5; 13 bases map to TRBD2. V shed 7 bases, J shed 4 bases, and the junction held 6 bases outside the gene matches. Germline CDR1 reads LNHDA; CDR2 reads SQIVND (reference sequence). The CDR3 length is 15 residues. CDR3 sequence reads: CASTRTSGSGETQYF. The CDR3 coding sequence is TGTGCCAGTACCAGGACTAGCGGGAGTGGAGAGACCCAGTACTTC. Full variable domain (rest looked up from reference TRBV19 and TRBJ2-5): DGGITQSPKYLFRKEGQNVTLSCEQNLNHDAMYWYRQDPGQGLRLIYYSQIVNDFQKGDIAEGYSVSREKKESFPLTVTSAQKNPTAFYLCASTRTSGSGETQYFGPGTRLLVL.

The chain carries TRBV6-5 and TRBJ1-2; possibly TRBD1 for D (6 bases). CDR1 is MNHEY and CDR2 is SVGAGI in the germline V gene. The ends were cut back, 3 bases at V and 3 bases at J, with 11 bases in the middle. The CDR3 loop spans 14 amino acids. The CDR3 reads CASSYDRSDYGYTF. The CDR3 DNA reads as TGTGCCAGCAGTTATGACAGGAGCGACTATGGCTACACCTTC.

The CDR3 spells CASRPGLWEFEQFF. CDR3 nucleotides: TGTGCCAGCAGACCCGGGCTGTGGGAGTTTGAGCAGTTCTTC. V and J are TRBV6-5 and TRBJ2-1, with D possibly being TRBD2 (5 bases). This CDR3 comprises 14 residues. Trimming stripped 6 bases from V and 9 bases from J, with 18 bases between. CDR1 is MNHEY and CDR2 is SVGAGI in the germline V gene.

The V and J genes are TRBV24-1 and TRBJ2-5; D may be TRBD1 (6 bases). Looked up from germline, CDR1 is KGHDR and CDR2 is SFDVKD. Trimming stripped 1 base from V and 1 base from J, with 21 bases between. This CDR3 spans 19 amino acids. The CDR3 loop reads CATSDFWGRGRIAQETQYF. CDR3 in DNA: TGTGCCACCAGTGATTTTTGGGGCAGGGGTAGAATAGCCCAAGAGACCCAGTACTTC.

V and J are TRBV30 and TRBJ1-5; TRBD1 aligns across 10 bases. After removal of 0 bases from V and 5 bases from J, the junction contained 4 bases not matched to a gene. Germline lookup yields CDR1 GTSNPN and CDR2 SVGIG (reference sequence). The CDR3 has 15 residues. The CDR3 protein is CAWSVLGTGDQPQHF. As DNA, the CDR3 is TGTGCCTGGAGTGTACTAGGGACAGGGGATCAGCCCCAGCATTTT. Looking up the rest from reference TRBV30 and TRBJ1-5 gives the full variable domain: SQTIHQWPATLVQPVGSPLSLECTVEGTSNPNLYWYRQAAGRGLQLLFYSVGIGQISSEVPQNLSASRPQDRQFILSSKKLLLSDSGFYLCAWSVLGTGDQPQHFGDGTRLSIL.

This clone was observed a single time. The chain couples TRBV5-3 to TRBJ2-1; 7 bases match TRBD2. TRBV5-3 is assigned to the ORF class and has an uncertain function. The CDR3 has 14 residues. V was pared by 1 base and J by 10 bases, with 8 bases of the junction left unmatched. The DNA for the CDR3 is TGTGCCAGAAGCTTGAAGCGGGAACTAGGGGAGCAGTTCTTC. Residues: CARSLKRELGEQFF.

Here the CDR3 reads CASSGGRDRGTDTQYF. The CDR3 DNA is TGTGCCAGTAGTGGGGGCCGGGACAGGGGCACAGATACGCAGTATTTT. The V and J genes are TRBV19 and TRBJ2-3; 9 nucleotides line up with TRBD1. V was pared by 5 bases and J by 1 base, with 7 bases of the junction left unmatched. The CDR3 length is 16 residues. Germline V gene sequence: CDR1 LNHDA, CDR2 SQIVND (reference sequence).

V usage is TRBV5-6 and J usage is TRBJ2-5, with D maybe TRBD1 (6 bases). Germline CDR1 SGHDT, CDR2 YYEEEE. The CDR3 covers 14 residues. Trimming took 3 bases from V and 3 from J, leaving 12 bases between them. The CDR3 sequence is CASSYSGTKETQYF. The CDR3 DNA reads as TGTGCCAGCAGCTACTCCGGGACAAAAGAGACCCAGTACTTC.

This CDR3 is CASSPTGGGRSNQPQHF. CDR3 sequence (DNA): TGTGCCAGCTCACCCACCGGGGGGGGGAGAAGCAATCAGCCCCAGCATTTT. This chain joins TRBV18 and TRBJ1-5; possibly TRBD1 for D (5 bases). In germline, CDR1 is KGHSH, CDR2 LQKENI. Trimming stripped 3 bases from V and 1 base from J, with 16 bases between. This CDR3 has 17 residues. Using reference TRBV18 and TRBJ1-5 for the parts outside the CDR3, the full variable domain is NAGVMQNPRHLVRRRGQEARLRCSPMKGHSHVYWYRQLPEEGLKFMVYLQKENIIDESGMPKERFSAEFPKEGPSILRIQQVVRGDSAAYFCASSPTGGGRSNQPQHFGDGTRLSIL.

The chain is built from TRBV9 and TRBJ2-7, with 10 positions matching TRBD2. The V segment lost 0 bases and the J segment 5 bases; nucleotides outside the gene matches: 11. The CDR3 extends over 17 amino acids. The germline V gene has CDR1 SGDLS and CDR2 YYNGEE. The CDR3 region is CASSVDPLAGVVNEQYF. CDR3 sequence (DNA): TGTGCCAGCAGCGTAGACCCCCTAGCGGGAGTCGTGAACGAGCAGTACTTC.

A single count supports this clone. V and J are TRBV25-1 and TRBJ2-4; D remains ambiguous. Trimming took off 5 bases at V and 0 bases at J, with 8 bases between the two ends. Per the germline V gene, CDR1 is MGHDK and CDR2 is SYGVNS. The CDR3 covers 14 residues. CDR3 nucleotides: TGTGCCAGCAGTAATACAGTAGCCAAAAACATTCAGTACTTC. This sequence encodes CASSNTVAKNIQYF.

This chain connects TRBV15 to TRBJ2-3; no clear D. V was shortened by 1 base and J by 4 bases, with 12 bases between the two germline ends. This CDR3 is 15 amino acids long. Germline assignment: CDR1 LNHNV and CDR2 YYDKDF (reference sequence). The CDR3 loop is CATSRGAFRSDTQYF. The CDR3 region has the DNA TGTGCCACCAGCAGAGGGGCTTTCCGATCAGATACGCAGTATTTT.

The gene calls are TRBV12-3 or TRBV12-4 and TRBJ2-5, with a weak D call TRBD2 (6 bases). Trimming pared 0 bases from V and 5 bases from J, leaving 7 bases between. The CDR3 is made up of 13 amino acids. The CDR3 coding sequence is TGTGCCAGCAGTTTAGCAGGGAGGGAGACCCAGTACTTC. Translated: CASSLAGRETQYF.

The chain employs TRBV7-2 and TRBJ2-1; 8 nucleotides agree with TRBD2. The J segment lost 2 bases and the V segment lost 3 bases, leaving 3 bases of the junction unmatched. From germline, CDR1 is SGHTA and CDR2 FQGNSA. This CDR3 has 15 amino acids. The CDR3 DNA follows: TGTGCCAGCAGCTTGGCGGGAGGTCCCTACAATGAGCAGTTCTTC. The encoded protein is CASSLAGGPYNEQFF.

The V call is TRBV4-1, the J call TRBJ2-6, with TRBD2 identical over 10 bases. The CDR3 consists of 20 residues. The trim removed 0 bases at V and 1 base at J, leaving 9 bases unmatched. Germline V gene lookup returns CDR1 MGHRA and CDR2 YSYEKL. CDR3 in DNA: TGCGCCAGCAGCCAAGATTTGGGGACTAGCGCTAATTCTGGGGCCAACGTCCTGACTTTC. It codes for CASSQDLGTSANSGANVLTF.

This sequence joins TRBV19 and TRBJ2-7; 8 nucleotides line up with TRBD2. The CDR3 is made up of 14 amino acids. Germline CDR1 reads LNHDA; CDR2 reads SQIVND (reference sequence). V trimming: 6 bases; J trimming: 3 bases; junction bases outside the gene matches: 7. The CDR3 protein is CASRTSGGVYEQYF. The CDR3 DNA follows: TGTGCCAGTAGGACATCGGGAGGGGTCTACGAGCAGTACTTC.

The rearrangement joins TRBV15 to TRBJ1-6; the match to TRBD1 covers 8 bases. V dropped 3 bases and J dropped 5; count of bases not matched to a gene: 6. The germline V gene has CDR1 LNHNV and CDR2 YYDKDF (reference sequence). CDR3 length: 16 amino acids. The CDR3 region has the DNA TGTGCCACCAGCAGTACAGAGGGACAGGATAATTCACCCCTCCACTTT. Residues: CATSSTEGQDNSPLHF.

The CDR3 loop reads CASRTATNEKLFF. CDR3 DNA sequence: TGTGCCAGCAGGACTGCAACTAATGAAAAACTGTTTTTT. V gene TRBV3-1 (or the pseudogene TRBV3-2) combines with J gene TRBJ1-4, with D hard to call. Germline values: CDR1 LGHDT, CDR2 YNNKEL (reference sequence). The V end lost 6 bases, the J end lost 0 bases, and 5 bases lay between the germline ends. The CDR3 runs to 13 residues.

The chain recombines TRBV14 with TRBJ2-7, with 9 bases identical to TRBD2. V was pared by 3 bases and J by 5 bases, with 17 bases of the junction left unmatched. Germline CDR1 reads SGHDN; CDR2 reads FVKESK. The CDR3 contains 18 residues. CDR3 in amino acids: CASSHQGFGLAGSHEQYF. For the CDR3, the DNA is TGTGCCAGCAGCCATCAGGGGTTTGGCCTAGCGGGATCCCACGAGCAGTACTTC. Together with reference TRBV14 and TRBJ2-7, the CDR3 gives the full variable domain: EAGVTQFPSHSVIEKGQTVTLRCDPISGHDNLYWYRRVMGKEIKFLLHFVKESKQDESGMPNNRFLAERTGGTYSTLKVQPAELEDSGVYFCASSHQGFGLAGSHEQYFGPGTRLTVT.

The gene calls are TRBV27 and TRBJ2-5; the match to TRBD1 covers 9 bases. The CDR3 length is 13 residues. The ends lost 8 bases at V and 5 bases at J; junction bases unmatched: 6. Per the germline V gene, CDR1 is MNHEY and CDR2 is SMNVEV (reference sequence). CDR3 sequence reads: CASRDRAGETQYF. The DNA for the CDR3 is TGTGCCAGCCGGGACAGGGCGGGCGAGACCCAGTACTTC.

V usage is TRBV2 and J usage is TRBJ2-2, with 7 bases identical to TRBD2. Germline values: CDR1 SNHLY, CDR2 FYNNEI. The CDR3 consists of 15 residues. With V trimmed by 7 bases and J by 4 bases, 9 bases remained unmatched. As DNA, the CDR3 is TGTGCCAGCACCACTAGCGTGTCTTTCACCGGGGAGCTGTTTTTT. It translates to CASTTSVSFTGELFF.

This rearrangement joins TRBV5-1 to TRBJ1-1, with 11 bases identical to TRBD1. J gave up 3 bases and V 2 bases, and 6 bases lay outside the gene matches. The CDR3 is 16 residues long. Germline CDR1 is SGHRS and CDR2 is YFSETQ. The CDR3 reads CASSLWTGGADTEAFF. The DNA of the CDR3 is TGCGCCAGCAGCTTATGGACAGGGGGCGCGGACACTGAAGCTTTCTTT. Full variable domain (outside the CDR3, taken from reference TRBV5-1 and TRBJ1-1): KAGVTQTPRYLIKTRGQQVTLSCSPISGHRSVSWYQQTPGQGLQFLFEYFSETQRNKGNFPGRFSGRQFSNSRSEMNVSTLELGDSALYLCASSLWTGGADTEAFFGQGTRLTVV.